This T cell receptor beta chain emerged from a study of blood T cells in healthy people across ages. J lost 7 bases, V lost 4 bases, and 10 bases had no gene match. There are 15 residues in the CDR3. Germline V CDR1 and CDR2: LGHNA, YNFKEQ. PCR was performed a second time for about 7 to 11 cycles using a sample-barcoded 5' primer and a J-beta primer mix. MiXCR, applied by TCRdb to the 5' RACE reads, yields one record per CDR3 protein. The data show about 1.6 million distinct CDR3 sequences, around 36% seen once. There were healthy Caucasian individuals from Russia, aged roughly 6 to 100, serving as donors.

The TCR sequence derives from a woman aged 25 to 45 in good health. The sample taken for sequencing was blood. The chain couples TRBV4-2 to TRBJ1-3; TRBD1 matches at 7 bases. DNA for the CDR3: TGTGCCAGCAGCCCCCTGACAGGGTCGAGGAACACCATATATTTT. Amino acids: CASSPLTGSRNTIYF.